This entry describes one TCR beta chain. Its antigen is as yet unknown. These data are taken from a study of post-analysis software for immune sequencing data. Findings and caveats of the study: Five or six TRBV segments, TRBV5-6, TRBV5-1 and TRBV20-1 among them, were found more frequent in patients than controls.

This CDR3 region has 16 residues. Germline-derived CDR1 and CDR2 are MNHEY and SVGAGI. Unique molecular identifiers tagged the TCR beta cDNA libraries. One entry per CDR3 protein results from TCRdb running MiXCR on the PCR reads. This sample yields around 440,000 distinct CDR3 sequences, of which nearly 45% are seen a single time; 9.5% to 13% belongs to the top ten. The specimen was blood. The receptor comes from a girl between 5 and 17 years old with multiple sclerosis. The chain recombines TRBV6-5 with TRBJ2-4; 10 positions match TRBD2. TRBJ2-7 matches the DNA end more closely, so the J call is doubtful. Here the CDR3 DNA reads TGTGCCCCCAAAGCAGGACTCTGGACTAGCGGCTACGAGCAGTACTTC. Its translation is CAPKAGLWTSGYEQYF.